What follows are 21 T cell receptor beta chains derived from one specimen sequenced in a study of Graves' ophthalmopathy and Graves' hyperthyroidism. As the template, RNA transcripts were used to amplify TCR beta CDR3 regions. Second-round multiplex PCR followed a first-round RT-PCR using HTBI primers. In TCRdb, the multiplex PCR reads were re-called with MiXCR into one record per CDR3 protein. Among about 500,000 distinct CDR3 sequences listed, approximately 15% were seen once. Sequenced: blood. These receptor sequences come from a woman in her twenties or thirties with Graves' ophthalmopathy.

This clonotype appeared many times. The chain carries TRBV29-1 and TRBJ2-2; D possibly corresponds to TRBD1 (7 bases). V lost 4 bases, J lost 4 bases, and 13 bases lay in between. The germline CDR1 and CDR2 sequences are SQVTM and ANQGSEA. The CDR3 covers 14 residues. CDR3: CSVAGGRGTGELFF. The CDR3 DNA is TGCAGCGTTGCAGGGGGGAGAGGCACCGGGGAGCTGTTTTTT.

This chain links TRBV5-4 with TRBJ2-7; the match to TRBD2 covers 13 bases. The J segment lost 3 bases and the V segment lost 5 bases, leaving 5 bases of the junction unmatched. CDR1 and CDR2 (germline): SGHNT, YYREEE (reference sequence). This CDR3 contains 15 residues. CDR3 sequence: CASRPGTSGDYEQYF. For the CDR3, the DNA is TGTGCCAGCAGACCTGGGACTAGCGGGGACTACGAGCAGTACTTC.

Here the CDR3 reads CASSLSRTGANTEAFF. CDR3 in DNA: TGTGCCAGCAGTTTATCCCGGACAGGGGCGAACACTGAAGCTTTCTTT. The genes are TRBV28 and TRBJ1-1; TRBD1 matches at 9 bases. The CDR3 totals 16 residues. Trimming took 1 base from V and 1 from J; bases not matched to a gene: 4. Germline V CDR1 and CDR2: MDHEN, SYDVKM.

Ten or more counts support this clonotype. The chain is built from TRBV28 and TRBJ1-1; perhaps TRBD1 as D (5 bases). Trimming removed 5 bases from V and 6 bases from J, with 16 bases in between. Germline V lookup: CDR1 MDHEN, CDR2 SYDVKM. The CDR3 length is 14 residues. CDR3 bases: TGTGCCAGCAGTCCACCGGGGGGTACGTCTGAAGCTTTCTTT. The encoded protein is CASSPPGGTSEAFF.

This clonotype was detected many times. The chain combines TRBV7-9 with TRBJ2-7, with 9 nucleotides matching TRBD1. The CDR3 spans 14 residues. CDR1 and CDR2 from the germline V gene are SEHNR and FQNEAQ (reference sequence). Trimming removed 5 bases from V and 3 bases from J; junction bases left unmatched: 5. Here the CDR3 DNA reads TGTGCCAGCAGCACGACAGGGGGTAGCTACGAGCAGTACTTC. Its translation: CASSTTGGSYEQYF. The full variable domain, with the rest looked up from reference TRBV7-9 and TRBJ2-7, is DTGVSQNPRHKITKRGQNVTFRCDPISEHNRLYWYRQTLGQGPEFLTYFQNEAQLEKSRLLSDRFSAERPKGSFSTLEIQRTEQGDSAMYLCASSTTGGSYEQYFGPGTRLTVT.

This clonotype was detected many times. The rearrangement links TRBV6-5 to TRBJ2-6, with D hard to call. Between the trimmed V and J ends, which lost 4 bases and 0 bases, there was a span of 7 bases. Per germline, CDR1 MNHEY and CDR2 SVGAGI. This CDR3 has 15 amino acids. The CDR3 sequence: CASSSPYSGANVLTF. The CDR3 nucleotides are TGTGCCAGCAGTTCCCCGTACTCTGGGGCCAACGTCCTGACTTTC.

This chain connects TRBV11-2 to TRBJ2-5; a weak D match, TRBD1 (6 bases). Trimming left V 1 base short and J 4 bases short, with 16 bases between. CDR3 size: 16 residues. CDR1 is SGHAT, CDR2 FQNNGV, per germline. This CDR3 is CASSLGERGTIETQYF. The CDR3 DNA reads TGTGCCAGCAGCTTAGGGGAAAGGGGGACAATAGAGACCCAGTACTTC.

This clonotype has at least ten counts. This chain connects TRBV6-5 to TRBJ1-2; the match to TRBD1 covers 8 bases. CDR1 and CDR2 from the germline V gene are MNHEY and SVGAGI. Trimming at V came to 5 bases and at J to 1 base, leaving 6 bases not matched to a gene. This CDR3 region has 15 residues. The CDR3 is CASSLDRVGNYGYTF. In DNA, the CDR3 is TGTGCCAGCAGTCTGGACAGGGTCGGTAACTATGGCTACACCTTC.

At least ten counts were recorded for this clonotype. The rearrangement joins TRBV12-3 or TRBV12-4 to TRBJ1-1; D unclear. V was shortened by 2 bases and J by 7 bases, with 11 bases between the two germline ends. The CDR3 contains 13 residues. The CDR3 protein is CASSLTPGREAFF. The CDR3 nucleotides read TGTGCCAGCAGTTTAACCCCCGGTCGTGAAGCTTTCTTT.

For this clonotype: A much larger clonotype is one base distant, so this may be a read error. CDR3 sequence: CASTASGGSREQYF. The CDR3 nucleotides read TGTGCCAGCACCGCTAGCGGGGGGTCTCGGGAGCAGTACTTC. The chain links TRBV27 to TRBJ2-7; 11 bases are shared with TRBD2. The length of the CDR3 is 14 residues. From germline, CDR1 is MNHEY and CDR2 SMNVEV (reference sequence). V lost 7 bases, J lost 7 bases, and 9 bases stayed unmatched.

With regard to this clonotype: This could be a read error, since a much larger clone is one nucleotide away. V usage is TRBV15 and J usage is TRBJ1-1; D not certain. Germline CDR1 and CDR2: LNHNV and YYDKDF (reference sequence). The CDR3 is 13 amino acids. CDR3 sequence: CATRTWQNSEAFF. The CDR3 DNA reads TGTGCCACTCGCACGTGGCAGAACTCTGAAGCTTTCTTT. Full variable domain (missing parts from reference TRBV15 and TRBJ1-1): DAMVIQNPRYQVTQFGKPVTLSCSQTLNHNVMYWYQQKSSQAPKLLFHYYDKDFNNEADTPDNFQSRRPNTSFCFLDIRSPGLGDTAMYLCATRTWQNSEAFFGQGTRLTVV.

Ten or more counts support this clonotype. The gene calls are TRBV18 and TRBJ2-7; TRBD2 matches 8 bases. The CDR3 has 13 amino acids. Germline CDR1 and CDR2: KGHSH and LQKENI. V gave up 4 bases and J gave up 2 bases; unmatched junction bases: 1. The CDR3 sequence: CASSQRETYEQYF. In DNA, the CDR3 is TGTGCCAGCTCACAGCGGGAGACCTACGAGCAGTACTTC.

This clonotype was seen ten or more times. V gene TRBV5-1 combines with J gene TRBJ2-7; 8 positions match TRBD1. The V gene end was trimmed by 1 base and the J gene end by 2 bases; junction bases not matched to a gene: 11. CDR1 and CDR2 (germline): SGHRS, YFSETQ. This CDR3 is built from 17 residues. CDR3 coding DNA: TGCGCCAGCAGCTTGCAGGGGCAGGGGGCGACCCCCTACGAGCAGTACTTC. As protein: CASSLQGQGATPYEQYF.

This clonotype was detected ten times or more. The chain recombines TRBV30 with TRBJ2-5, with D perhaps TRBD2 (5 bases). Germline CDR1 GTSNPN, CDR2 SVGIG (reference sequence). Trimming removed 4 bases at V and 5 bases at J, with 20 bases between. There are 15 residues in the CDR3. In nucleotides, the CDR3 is TGTGCCTGGACGGCTGGGAGTCATAAAGCGGAGACCCAGTACTTC. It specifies CAWTAGSHKAETQYF.

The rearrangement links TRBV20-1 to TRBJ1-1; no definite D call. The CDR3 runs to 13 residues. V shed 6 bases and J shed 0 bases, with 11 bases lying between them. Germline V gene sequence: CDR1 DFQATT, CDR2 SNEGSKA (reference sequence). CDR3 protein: CSAGRAVNTEAFF. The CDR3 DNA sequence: TGCAGTGCCGGGAGGGCGGTGAACACTGAAGCTTTCTTT.

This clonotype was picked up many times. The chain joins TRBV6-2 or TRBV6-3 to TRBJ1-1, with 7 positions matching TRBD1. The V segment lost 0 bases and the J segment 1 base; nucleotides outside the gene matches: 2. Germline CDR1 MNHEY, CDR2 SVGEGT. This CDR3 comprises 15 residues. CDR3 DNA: TGTGCCAGCAGTTACTCTCGGACAGGGAACACTGAAGCTTTCTTT. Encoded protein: CASSYSRTGNTEAFF.

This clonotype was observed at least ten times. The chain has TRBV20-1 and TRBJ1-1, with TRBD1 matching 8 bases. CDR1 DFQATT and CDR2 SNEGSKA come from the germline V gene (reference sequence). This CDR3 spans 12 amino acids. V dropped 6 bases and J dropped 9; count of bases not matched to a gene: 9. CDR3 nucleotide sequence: TGCAGTGCAAAGGACAGGGCAGGTCAAGCTTTCTTT. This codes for CSAKDRAGQAFF.

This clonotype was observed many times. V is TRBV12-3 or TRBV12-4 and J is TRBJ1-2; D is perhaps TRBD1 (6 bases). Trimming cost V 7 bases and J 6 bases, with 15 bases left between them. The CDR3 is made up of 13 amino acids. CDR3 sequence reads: CASTEGVYDGYTF. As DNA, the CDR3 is TGTGCCAGCACCGAGGGGGTTTACGATGGCTACACCTTC.

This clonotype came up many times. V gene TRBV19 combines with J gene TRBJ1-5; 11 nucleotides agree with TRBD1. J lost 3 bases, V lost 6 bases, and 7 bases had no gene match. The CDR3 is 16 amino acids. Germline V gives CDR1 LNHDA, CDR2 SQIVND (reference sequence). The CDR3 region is CASRRTGGIDNQPQHF. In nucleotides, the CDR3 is TGTGCCAGTAGACGGACAGGGGGCATCGACAATCAGCCCCAGCATTTT.

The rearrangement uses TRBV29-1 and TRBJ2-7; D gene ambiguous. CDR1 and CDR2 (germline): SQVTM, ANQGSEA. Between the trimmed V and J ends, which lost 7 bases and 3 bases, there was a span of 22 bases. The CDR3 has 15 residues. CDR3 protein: CSAAGEGRFIYEQYF. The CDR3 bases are TGCAGCGCCGCAGGCGAAGGGCGGTTTATCTACGAGCAGTACTTC.

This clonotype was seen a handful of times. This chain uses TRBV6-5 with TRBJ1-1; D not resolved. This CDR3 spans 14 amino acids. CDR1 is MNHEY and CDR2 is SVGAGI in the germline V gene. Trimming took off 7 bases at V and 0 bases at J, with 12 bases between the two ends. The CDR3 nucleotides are TGTGCCAGCACCTCAGGAGGCATGAACACTGAAGCTTTCTTT. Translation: CASTSGGMNTEAFF.